This TCR beta chain was sequenced during a study of identical twins. This CDR3 contains 15 residues. After removal of 9 bases from V and 5 bases from J, the junction contained 12 bases not matched to a gene. The germline gives CDR1 MGHDK, CDR2 SYGVNS. Unique molecular identifiers were present on cDNA, and template switching added a universal primer site. TCRdb itself ran the 5' RACE reads through MiXCR, one entry per CDR3 protein. The sample holds a few hundred thousand distinct CDR3 sequences, 6.5% to 9.5% seen once. This sample also appeared in a second study, on yellow fever vaccine responses in identical twins.

The V call is TRBV25-1, the J call TRBJ2-5; 10 nucleotides align to TRBD2. The clonotype originates from a woman aged 18-35 years in good health. Sample: memory (CD45RO+) T cells sorted from blood. The CDR3 DNA sequence: TGTGCCAGTCTCGCCAGCGGGGGGGCTGGGGAGACCCAGTACTTC. Amino acids: CASLASGGAGETQYF. The full variable domain, with the rest looked up from reference TRBV25-1 and TRBJ2-5, is EADIYQTPRYLVIGTGKKITLECSQTMGHDKMYWYQQDPGMELHLIHYSYGVNSTEKGDLSSESTVSRIRTEHFPLTLESARPSHTSQYLCASLASGGAGETQYFGPGTRLLVL.